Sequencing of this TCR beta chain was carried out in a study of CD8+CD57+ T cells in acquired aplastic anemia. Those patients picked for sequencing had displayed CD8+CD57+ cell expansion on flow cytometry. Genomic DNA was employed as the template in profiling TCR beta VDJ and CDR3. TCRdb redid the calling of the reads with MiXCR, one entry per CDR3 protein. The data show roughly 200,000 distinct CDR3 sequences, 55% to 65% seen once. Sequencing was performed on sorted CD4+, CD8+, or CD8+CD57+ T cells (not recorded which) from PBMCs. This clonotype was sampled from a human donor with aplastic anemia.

CDR3 nucleotides: TGCGCCAGCTCGCGCGGGAGCCCTCGCCTGGAGCTGTTTTTT. Protein: CASSRGSPRLELFF. This chain connects TRBV10-1 to TRBJ2-2; 7 bases are a match to TRBD2. V was pared by 8 bases and J by 10 bases, with 13 bases of the junction left unmatched. The germline CDR1 and CDR2 sequences are WNHNN and SYGVQD (reference sequence). The CDR3 consists of 14 residues.